These T cell receptor beta chains were read from a single sample in a study of shared clonotypes between healthy human individuals. Only in-frame clones appear in the TCRdb table, and some are missing; sequencing was by immunoSEQ multiplex PCR. The data hold fewer than 1.6 million clones, with just under 99% observed a single time. The source material was naive CD4+ T cells sorted from blood. The origin of the receptors is a man aged 25-40 years in good health. Both conserved end residues are trimmed from each CDR3.

CDR3 length,V gene,J gene,CDR3 protein
12,TRBV5-1,TRBJ1-5,ASSLWTGYQPQH
15,TRBV5-1,TRBJ2-6,ASSLPDRGSGANVLT
11,TRBV5-1,TRBJ2-2,ASSMGRDGELF
14,TRBV18,TRBJ2-3,ASSPARPTSTDTQY
13,TRBV7-9,TRBJ1-2,ASSLPGGANYGYT
12,TRBV10-1,TRBJ2-2,ASTSGSVPGELF
13,TRBV9,TRBJ1-3,ASSAGANSGNTIY
13,TRBV5-1,TRBJ2-5,ASSLDGIGQETQY
12,TRBV7-8,TRBJ1-5,ASSLGLSNQPQH
11,TRBV7-2,TRBJ2-5,ASSLVSGETQY
12,TRBV18,TRBJ2-3,ASSTISSTDTQY
14,TRBV19,TRBJ2-7,ASSNWTSRSSYEQY